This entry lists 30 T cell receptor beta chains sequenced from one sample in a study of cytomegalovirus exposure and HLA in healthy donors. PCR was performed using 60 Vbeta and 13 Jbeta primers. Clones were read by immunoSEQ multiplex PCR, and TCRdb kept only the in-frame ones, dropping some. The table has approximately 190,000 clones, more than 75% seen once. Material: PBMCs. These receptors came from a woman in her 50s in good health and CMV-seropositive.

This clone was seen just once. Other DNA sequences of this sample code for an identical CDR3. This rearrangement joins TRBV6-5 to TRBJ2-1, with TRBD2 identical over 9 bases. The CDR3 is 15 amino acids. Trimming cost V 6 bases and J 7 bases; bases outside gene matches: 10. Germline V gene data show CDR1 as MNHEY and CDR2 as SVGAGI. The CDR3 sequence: CASSPLAGGLNEQFF. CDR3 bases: TGTGCCAGCAGCCCCTTGGCGGGGGGGTTGAATGAGCAGTTCTTC.

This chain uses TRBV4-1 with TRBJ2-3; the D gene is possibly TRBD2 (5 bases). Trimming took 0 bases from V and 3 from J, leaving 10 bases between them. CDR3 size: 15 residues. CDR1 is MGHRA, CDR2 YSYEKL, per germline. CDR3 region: CASSQETLATDTQYF. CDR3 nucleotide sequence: TGCGCCAGCAGCCAAGAGACGCTAGCTACAGATACGCAGTATTTT.

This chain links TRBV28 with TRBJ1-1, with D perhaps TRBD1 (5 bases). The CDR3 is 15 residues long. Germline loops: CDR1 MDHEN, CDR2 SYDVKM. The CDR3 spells CASGGGLDMNTEAFF. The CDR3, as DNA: TGTGCTTCGGGGGGGGGTTTAGACATGAACACTGAAGCTTTCTTT.

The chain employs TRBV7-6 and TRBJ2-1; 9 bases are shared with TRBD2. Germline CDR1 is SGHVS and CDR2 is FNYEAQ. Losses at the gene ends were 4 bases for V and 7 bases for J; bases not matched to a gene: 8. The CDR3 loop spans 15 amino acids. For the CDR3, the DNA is TGTGCCAGCAGCTCTCAGCGGGGGGTGAGGAATGAGCAGTTCTTC. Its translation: CASSSQRGVRNEQFF.

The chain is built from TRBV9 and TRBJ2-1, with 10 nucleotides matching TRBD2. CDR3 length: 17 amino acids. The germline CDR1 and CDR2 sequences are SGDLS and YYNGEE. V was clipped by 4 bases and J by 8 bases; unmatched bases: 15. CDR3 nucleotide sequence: TGTGCCAGCAGCCCACGACTAGCGGGCGATGATATCGATGAGCAGTTCTTC. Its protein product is CASSPRLAGDDIDEQFF.

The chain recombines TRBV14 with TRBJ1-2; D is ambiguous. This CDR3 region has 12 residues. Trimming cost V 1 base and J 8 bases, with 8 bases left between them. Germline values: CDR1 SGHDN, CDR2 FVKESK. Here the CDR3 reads CASSQGPTGYTF. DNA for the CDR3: TGTGCCAGCAGCCAAGGGCCAACGGGCTACACCTTC.

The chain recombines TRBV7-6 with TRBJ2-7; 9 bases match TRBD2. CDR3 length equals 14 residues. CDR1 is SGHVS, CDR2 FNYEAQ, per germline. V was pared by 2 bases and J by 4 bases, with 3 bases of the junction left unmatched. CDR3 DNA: TGTGCCAGCAGCTTATCGCGGGGGGGATACGAGCAGTACTTC. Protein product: CASSLSRGGYEQYF.

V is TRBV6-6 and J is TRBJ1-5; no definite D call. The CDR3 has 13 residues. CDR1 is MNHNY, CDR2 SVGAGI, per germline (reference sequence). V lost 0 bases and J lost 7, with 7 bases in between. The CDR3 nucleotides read TGTGCCAGCAGTTACTCGCCTGAGCAGCCCCAGCATTTT. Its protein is CASSYSPEQPQHF.

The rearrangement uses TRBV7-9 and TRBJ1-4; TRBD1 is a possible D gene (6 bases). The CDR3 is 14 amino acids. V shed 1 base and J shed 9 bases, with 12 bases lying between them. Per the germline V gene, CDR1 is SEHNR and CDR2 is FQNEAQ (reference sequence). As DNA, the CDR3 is TGTGCCAGCAGCTTAGACAGGGACGGTCAAAAACTGTTTTTT. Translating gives CASSLDRDGQKLFF.

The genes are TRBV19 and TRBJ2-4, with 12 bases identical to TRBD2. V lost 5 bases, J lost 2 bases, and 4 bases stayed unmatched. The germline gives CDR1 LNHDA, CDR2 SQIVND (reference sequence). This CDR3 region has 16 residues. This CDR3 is CASSELAGGPKNIQYF. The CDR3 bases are TGTGCCAGTAGTGAACTAGCGGGGGGACCCAAAAACATTCAGTACTTC.

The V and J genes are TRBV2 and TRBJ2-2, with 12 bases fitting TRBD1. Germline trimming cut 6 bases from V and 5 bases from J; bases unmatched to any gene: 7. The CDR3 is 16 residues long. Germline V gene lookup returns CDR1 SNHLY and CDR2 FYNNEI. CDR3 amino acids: CASRGQGAQKTGELFF. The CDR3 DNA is TGTGCCAGCAGGGGACAGGGGGCCCAGAAGACCGGGGAGCTGTTTTTT. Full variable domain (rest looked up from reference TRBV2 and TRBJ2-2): EPEVTQTPSHQVTQMGQEVILRCVPISNHLYFYWYRQILGQKVEFLVSFYNNEISEKSEIFDDQFSVERPDGSNFTLKIRSTKLEDSAMYFCASRGQGAQKTGELFFGEGSRLTVL.

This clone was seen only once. The CDR3 protein is CASSSMTGDYEQYF. In DNA form, the CDR3 reads TGTGCCAGCAGCTCGATGACAGGGGATTACGAGCAGTACTTC. The chain has TRBV5-4 and TRBJ2-7, with 8 bases that match TRBD1. CDR3 length equals 14 residues. With 3 bases clipped from V and 4 bases from J, the junction kept 6 bases outside the gene matches. CDR1 is SGHNT, CDR2 YYREEE, per germline (reference sequence).

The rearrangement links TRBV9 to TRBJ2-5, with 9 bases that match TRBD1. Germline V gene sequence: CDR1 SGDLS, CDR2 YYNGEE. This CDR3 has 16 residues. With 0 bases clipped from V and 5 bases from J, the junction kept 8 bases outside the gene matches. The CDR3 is CASSVVQDRGGETQYF. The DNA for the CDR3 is TGTGCCAGCAGCGTAGTTCAGGACAGGGGCGGTGAGACCCAGTACTTC.

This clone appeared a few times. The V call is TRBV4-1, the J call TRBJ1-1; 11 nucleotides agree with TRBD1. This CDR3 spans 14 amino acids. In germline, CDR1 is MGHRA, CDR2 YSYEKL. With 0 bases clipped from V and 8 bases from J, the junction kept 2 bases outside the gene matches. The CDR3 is CASSQEDRGLEAFF. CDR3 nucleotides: TGCGCCAGCAGCCAAGAGGACAGGGGGCTCGAAGCTTTCTTT.

The CDR3 protein is CASSIRQVGLGNTEAFF. The CDR3 DNA reads TGTGCCAGTAGTATTAGACAGGTGGGTCTTGGTAACACTGAAGCTTTCTTT. The chain carries TRBV19 and TRBJ1-1; D possibly corresponds to TRBD1 (6 bases). The CDR3 sequence is 17 residues long. Per the germline V gene, CDR1 is LNHDA and CDR2 is SQIVND (reference sequence). Trimming shortened V by 3 bases and J by 2 bases, and 19 bases separated the two germline ends. The whole variable domain, remainder taken from reference TRBV19 and TRBJ1-1, is DGGITQSPKYLFRKEGQNVTLSCEQNLNHDAMYWYRQDPGQGLRLIYYSQIVNDFQKGDIAEGYSVSREKKESFPLTVTSAQKNPTAFYLCASSIRQVGLGNTEAFFGQGTRLTVV.

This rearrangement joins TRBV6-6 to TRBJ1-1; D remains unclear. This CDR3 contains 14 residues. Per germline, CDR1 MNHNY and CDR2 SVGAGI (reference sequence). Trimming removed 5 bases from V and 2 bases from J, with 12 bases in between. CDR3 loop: CASSTDRRNTEAFF. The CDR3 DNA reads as TGTGCCAGCAGTACGGATAGGAGAAACACTGAAGCTTTCTTT.

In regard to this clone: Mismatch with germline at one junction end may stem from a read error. CDR3 protein: CSVDKGTSTDTQYF. CDR3 coding DNA: TGCAGCGTTGATAAGGGTACTAGCACAGATACGCAGTACTTT. The chain links TRBV29-1 to TRBJ2-3; weak D call: TRBD2 (6 bases). Germline assignment: CDR1 SQVTM and CDR2 ANQGSEA. The CDR3 consists of 14 residues.

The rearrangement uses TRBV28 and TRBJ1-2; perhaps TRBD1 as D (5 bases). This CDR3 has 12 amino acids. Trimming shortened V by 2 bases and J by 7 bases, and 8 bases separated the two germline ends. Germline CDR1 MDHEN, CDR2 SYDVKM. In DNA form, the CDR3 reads TGTGCCAGCAGTTTAGCAGGGTTTGGCTACACCTTC. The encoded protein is CASSLAGFGYTF.

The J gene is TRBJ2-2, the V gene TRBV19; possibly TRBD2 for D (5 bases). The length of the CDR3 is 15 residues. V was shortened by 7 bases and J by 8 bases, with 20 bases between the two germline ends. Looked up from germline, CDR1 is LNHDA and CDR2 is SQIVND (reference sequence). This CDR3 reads CASTVELRAPGELFF. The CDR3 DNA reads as TGTGCCAGTACGGTGGAATTGAGGGCACCGGGGGAGCTGTTTTTT.

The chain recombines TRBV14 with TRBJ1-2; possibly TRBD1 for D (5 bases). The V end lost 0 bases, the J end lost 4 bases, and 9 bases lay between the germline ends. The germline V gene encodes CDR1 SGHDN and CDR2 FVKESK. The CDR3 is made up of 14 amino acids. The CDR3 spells CASSQDRAPYGYTF. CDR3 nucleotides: TGTGCCAGCAGCCAAGACAGGGCCCCCTATGGCTACACCTTC.

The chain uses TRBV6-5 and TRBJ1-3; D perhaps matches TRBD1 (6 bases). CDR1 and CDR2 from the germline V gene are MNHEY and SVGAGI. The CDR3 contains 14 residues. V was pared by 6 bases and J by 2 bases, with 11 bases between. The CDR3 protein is CASRPDRTGNTIYF. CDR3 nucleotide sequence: TGTGCCAGCAGGCCCGACAGGACTGGAAACACCATATATTTT.

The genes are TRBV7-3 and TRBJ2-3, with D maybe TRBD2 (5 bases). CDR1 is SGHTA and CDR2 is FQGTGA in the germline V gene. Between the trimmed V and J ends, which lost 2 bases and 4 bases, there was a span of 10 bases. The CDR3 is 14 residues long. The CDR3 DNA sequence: TGTGCCAGCAGCTTATCACTAGAGGCAGATACGCAGTATTTT. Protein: CASSLSLEADTQYF.

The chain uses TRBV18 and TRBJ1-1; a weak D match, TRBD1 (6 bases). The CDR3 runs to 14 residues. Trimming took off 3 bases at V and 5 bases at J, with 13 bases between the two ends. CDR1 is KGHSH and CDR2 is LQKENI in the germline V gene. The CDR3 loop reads CASSPKAGVTEAFF. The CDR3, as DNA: TGTGCCAGCTCACCGAAGGCAGGGGTGACTGAAGCTTTCTTT.

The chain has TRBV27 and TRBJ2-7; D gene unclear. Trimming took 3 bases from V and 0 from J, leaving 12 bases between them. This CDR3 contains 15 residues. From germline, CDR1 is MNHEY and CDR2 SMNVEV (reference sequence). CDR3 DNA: TGTGCCAGCAGTTTCGCAGGTAAGAGCTCCTACGAGCAGTACTTC. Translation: CASSFAGKSSYEQYF.

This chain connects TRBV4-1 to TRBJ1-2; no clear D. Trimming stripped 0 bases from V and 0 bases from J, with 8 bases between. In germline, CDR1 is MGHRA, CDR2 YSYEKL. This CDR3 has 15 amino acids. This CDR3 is CASSQDRRTNYGYTF. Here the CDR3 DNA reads TGCGCCAGCAGCCAAGACAGGCGAACTAACTATGGCTACACCTTC.

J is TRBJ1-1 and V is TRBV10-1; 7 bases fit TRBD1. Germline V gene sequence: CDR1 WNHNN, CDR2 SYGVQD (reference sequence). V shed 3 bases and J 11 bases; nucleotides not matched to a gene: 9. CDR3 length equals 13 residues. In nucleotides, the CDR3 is TGCGCCAGCAGTGAATTTGGGGGACAGCGCGCTTTCTTT. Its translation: CASSEFGGQRAFF.

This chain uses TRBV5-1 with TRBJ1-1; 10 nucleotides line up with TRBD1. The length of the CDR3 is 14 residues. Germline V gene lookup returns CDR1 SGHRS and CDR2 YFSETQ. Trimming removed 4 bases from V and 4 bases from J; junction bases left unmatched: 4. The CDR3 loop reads CASSPTGGGTEAFF. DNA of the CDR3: TGCGCCAGCAGCCCGACAGGGGGCGGCACTGAAGCTTTCTTT.

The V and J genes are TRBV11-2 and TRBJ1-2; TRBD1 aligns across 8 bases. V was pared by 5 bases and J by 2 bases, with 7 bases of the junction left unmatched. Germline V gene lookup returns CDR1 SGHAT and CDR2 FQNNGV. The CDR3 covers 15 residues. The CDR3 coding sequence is TGTGCCAGCAGCAGGGCCACAGGGGGAAACTATGGCTACACCTTC. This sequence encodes CASSRATGGNYGYTF. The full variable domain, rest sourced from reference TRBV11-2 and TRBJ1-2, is EAGVAQSPRYKIIEKRQSVAFWCNPISGHATLYWYQQILGQGPKLLIQFQNNGVVDDSQLPKDRFSAERLKGVDSTLKIQPAKLEDSAVYLCASSRATGGNYGYTFGSGTRLTVV.

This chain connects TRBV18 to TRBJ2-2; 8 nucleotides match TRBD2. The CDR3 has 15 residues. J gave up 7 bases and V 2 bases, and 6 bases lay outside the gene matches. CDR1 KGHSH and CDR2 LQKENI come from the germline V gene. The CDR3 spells CASSPASGGDGELFF. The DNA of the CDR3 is TGTGCCAGCTCACCAGCGAGCGGGGGCGACGGGGAGCTGTTTTTT.

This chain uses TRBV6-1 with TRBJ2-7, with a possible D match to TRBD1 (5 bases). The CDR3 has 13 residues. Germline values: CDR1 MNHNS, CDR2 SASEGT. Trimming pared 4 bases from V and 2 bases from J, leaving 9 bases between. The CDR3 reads CASSVPGPYEQYF. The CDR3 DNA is TGTGCCAGCAGTGTACCAGGGCCCTACGAGCAGTACTTC.